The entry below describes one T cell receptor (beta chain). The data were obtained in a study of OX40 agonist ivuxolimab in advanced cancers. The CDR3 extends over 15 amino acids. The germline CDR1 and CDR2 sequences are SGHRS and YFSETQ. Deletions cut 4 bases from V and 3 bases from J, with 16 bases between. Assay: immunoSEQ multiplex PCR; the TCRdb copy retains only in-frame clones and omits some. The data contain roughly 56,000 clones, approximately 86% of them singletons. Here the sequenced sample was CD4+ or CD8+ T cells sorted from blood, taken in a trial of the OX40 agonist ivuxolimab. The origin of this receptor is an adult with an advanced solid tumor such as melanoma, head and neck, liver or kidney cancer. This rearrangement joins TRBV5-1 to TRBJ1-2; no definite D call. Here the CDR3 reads CASSELRDGYYGYTF. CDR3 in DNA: TGCGCCAGCAGCGAGCTTAGGGATGGGTACTATGGCTACACCTTC.